This entry is about one T cell receptor beta chain. Its antigen remains undetermined. No base-level quality is on record; no much larger clone is a single base apart. Each collaborating institution followed its own protocols to collect whole blood in K2EDTA tubes. Collaborator samples were shipped for TCRbeta analysis as frozen whole blood, isolated PBMCs, or DNA extracted from either sample type. TCRbeta CDR3 regions were amplified from genomic DNA using the immunoSEQ Assay, a bias-controlled multiplex PCR. In the source study's methods: Nucleated cell counts per sample were estimated from amplification of reference gene primers within the assay. Sequence reads were collapsed and filtered to measure the absolute abundance of every unique TCRbeta CDR3 rearrangement. For each sample, productive Simpson clonality was calculated as the square root of Simpson's diversity index over productive rearrangements. The table comes from immuneACCESS by way of TCRdb, which keeps in-frame sequences with V and J called. Part of the clones is missing from these tables; in studies checked, under half for an unresolved V gene and the rest for unknown reasons. V and J calls plus clone size are reproduced from that table; the DNA served to infer D and trimming. The sample yields some 140,000 clones; roughly 89% were counted once. The ten largest clonotypes hold 0.5% to 0.6% of the sample.

This sample is part of a study of blood T cell repertoires in COVID-19 (dated by TCRdb to the early 2020s). For the wider study: Collaborator samples came from the United States, Italy and Spain and covered acute and convalescent phases of COVID-19. The samples were drawn from two sources: the first 160 participants of the ongoing ImmuneRACE study, and 1,200 or so subjects contributed by 6 global collaborators. A de-identified subject ID, COVID-19 status, age in years and sex were almost always included in the sample metadata. Where available, HLA class I and class II types were taken from metadata supplied by the sample provider and were not determined by assay-based typing. The repertoires were released in a freely available public database meant as a resource for research on the immune response to SARS-CoV-2. The dataset comprised deeply sampled blood TCRbeta repertoires from subjects exposed to, actively infected with, or recovered from COVID-19. The prospective study material was composed of cDNA or gDNA derived from T cells, B-cell-depleted T cells, or PBMCs. Overall results and qualifications from the work: Clinical and demographic metadata were provided uncurated, with the amount varying by source and participant.

Based on the germline V gene, the CDR1 and CDR2 sequences are MNHEY and SVGAGI. From its cysteine to its phenylalanine, the CDR3 spans 15 amino acids. Only the CDR3 part of the read is kept: 45 bases, read in frame from the first base. Here V drops 4 bases and J drops 1 base, and the junction holds 6 bases not matched to any gene. Sequencing was carried out using peripheral blood. In this chain, TRBV6-5 is recombined with TRBJ1-1; 7 bases in the junction line up with TRBD1. The TCR comes from a man aged 50 to 59 with acute or convalescent COVID-19. The CDR3 reads CASSLTGTANTEAFF. The nucleotides are TGTGCCAGCAGTTTGACCGGGACAGCGAACACTGAAGCTTTCTTT.